The clone carrying this TCR beta chain has just one count. One end of the junction is discordant with germline, which a read error may explain. Sequenced by immunoSEQ multiplex PCR; TCRdb stores in-frame clones only, minus some. Here the sample spans fewer than 250,000 clones, about 83% being singletons. The data were obtained in a study of blood T cell repertoires in COVID-19. This CDR3 contains 14 residues. Germline V gives CDR1 SGHNT, CDR2 YYREEE (reference sequence). Sequenced: PBMCs or T cells enriched from blood (not recorded which). This receptor was taken from a woman aged 45-65 years who had recovered from COVID-19. The chain uses TRBV5-4 and TRBJ2-7; possibly TRBD1 for D (5 bases). Here the CDR3 DNA reads TGTGCCAGCAGCTTGAGCGACAGCTCCCACGAGCAGTACTTC. Protein product: CASSLSDSSHEQYF.